This TCR beta chain stems from a study of CD8+ T cells in alopecia areata. Study conclusions and caveats: Scalp lesions, especially in alopecia totalis/universalis, had higher clonality than normal scalp.

V shed 7 bases and J shed 0 bases, with 14 bases lying between them. The CDR3 is 14 amino acids. Germline V CDR1 and CDR2: SQVTM, ANQGSEA. Indicated treatment: oral pan-JAK inhibitor, 5-10 mg twice daily. Sorted out of PBMCs were CD4+ T cells and CD8+ T cells. This clone was observed a single time. Antigen specificity is unknown. Following RNA extraction, reverse transcription yielded cDNA that acted as the sequencing template. The method was immunoSEQ multiplex PCR; TCRdb's version includes in-frame clones alone and lacks a portion of them. This table has some 130,000 clones, 50% to 55% appearing once.

This sequence originates from a human donor with alopecia areata. The chain employs TRBV29-1 and TRBJ2-3; D is uncertain. Source: CD4+ T cells sorted from blood, taken at week 4, from a patient treated with tofacitinib. The CDR3, as DNA: TGCAGCGCGCTAACTCGGAGTAGCACAGATACGCAGTATTTT. Translated: CSALTRSSTDTQYF.